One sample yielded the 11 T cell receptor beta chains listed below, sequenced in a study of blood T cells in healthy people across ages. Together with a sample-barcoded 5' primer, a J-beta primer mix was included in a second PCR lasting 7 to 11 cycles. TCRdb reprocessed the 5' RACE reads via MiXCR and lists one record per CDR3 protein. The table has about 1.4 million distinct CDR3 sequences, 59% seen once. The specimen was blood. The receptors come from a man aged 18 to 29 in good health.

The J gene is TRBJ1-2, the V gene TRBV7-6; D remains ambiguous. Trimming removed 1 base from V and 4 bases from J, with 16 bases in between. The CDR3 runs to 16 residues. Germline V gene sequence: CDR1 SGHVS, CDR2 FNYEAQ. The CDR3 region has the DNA TGTGCCAGCAGCTTAGGAGGTAGCGGCAACTCCTATGGCTACACCTTC. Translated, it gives CASSLGGSGNSYGYTF.

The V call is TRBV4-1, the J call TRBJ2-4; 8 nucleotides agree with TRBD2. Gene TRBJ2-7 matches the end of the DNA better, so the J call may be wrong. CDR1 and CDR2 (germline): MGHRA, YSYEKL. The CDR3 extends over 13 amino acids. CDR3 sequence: CASSVREGSEQYF. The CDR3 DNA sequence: TGCGCCAGCAGCGTACGGGAGGGGAGCGAGCAGTACTTC.

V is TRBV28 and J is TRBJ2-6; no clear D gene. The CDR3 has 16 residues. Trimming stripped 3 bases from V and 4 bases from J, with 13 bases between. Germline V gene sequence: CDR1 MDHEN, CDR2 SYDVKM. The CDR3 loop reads CASSFYPGSGANVLTF. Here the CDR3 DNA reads TGTGCCAGCAGTTTTTATCCGGGCTCCGGGGCCAACGTCCTGACTTTC.

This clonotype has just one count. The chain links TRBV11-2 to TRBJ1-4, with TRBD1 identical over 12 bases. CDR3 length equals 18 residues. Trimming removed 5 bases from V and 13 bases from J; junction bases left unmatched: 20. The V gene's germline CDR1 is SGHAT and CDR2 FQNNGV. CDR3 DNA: TGTGCCAGCAGCCCAAGCCACGGGACAGGGGGCGACGCCGTGGGACTGTTTTTT. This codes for CASSPSHGTGGDAVGLFF.

The CDR3 is CASSPMDRSSGNTIYF. As DNA, the CDR3 is TGTGCCAGCTCTCCAATGGACAGGTCCTCTGGAAACACCATATATTTT. The V gene is TRBV18, the J gene TRBJ1-3; 7 nucleotides match TRBD1. V dropped 6 bases and J dropped 0; count of bases not matched to a gene: 8. The CDR3 contains 16 residues. Germline values: CDR1 KGHSH, CDR2 LQKENI. Drawing the rest from reference TRBV18 and TRBJ1-3, the complete variable domain is NAGVMQNPRHLVRRRGQEARLRCSPMKGHSHVYWYRQLPEEGLKFMVYLQKENIIDESGMPKERFSAEFPKEGPSILRIQQVVRGDSAAYFCASSPMDRSSGNTIYFGEGSWLTVV.

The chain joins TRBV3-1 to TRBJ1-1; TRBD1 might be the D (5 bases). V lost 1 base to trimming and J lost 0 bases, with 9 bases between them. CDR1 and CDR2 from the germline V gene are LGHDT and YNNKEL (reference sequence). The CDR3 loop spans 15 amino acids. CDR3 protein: CASSQVRGVNTEAFF. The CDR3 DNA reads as TGTGCCAGCAGCCAAGTCCGGGGGGTGAACACTGAAGCTTTCTTT.

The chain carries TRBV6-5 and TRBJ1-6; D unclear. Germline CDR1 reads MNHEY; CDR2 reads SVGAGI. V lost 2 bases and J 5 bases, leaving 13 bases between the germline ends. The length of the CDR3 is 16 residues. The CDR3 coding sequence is TGTGCCAGCAGTTACCCAAATCCTGGGCATAATTCACCCCTCCACTTT. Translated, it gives CASSYPNPGHNSPLHF.

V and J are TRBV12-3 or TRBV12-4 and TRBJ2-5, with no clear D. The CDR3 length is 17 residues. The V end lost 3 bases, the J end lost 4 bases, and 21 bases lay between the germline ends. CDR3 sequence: CASSFSPQQSITETQYF. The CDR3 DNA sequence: TGTGCCAGCAGTTTTTCCCCCCAACAGTCCATCACAGAGACCCAGTACTTC.

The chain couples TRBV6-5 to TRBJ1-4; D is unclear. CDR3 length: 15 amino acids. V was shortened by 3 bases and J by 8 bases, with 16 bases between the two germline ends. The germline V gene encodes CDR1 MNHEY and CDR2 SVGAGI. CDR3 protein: CASSYDQARREKLFF. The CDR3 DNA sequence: TGTGCCAGCAGTTATGATCAGGCCAGGAGGGAAAAACTGTTTTTT.

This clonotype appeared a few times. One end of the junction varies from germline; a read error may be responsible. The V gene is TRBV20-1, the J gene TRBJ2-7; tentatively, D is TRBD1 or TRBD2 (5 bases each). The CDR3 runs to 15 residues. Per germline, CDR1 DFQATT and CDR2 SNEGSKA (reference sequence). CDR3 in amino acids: CSAREGQASHYEQYF. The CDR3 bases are TGCAGTGCAAGAGAGGGGCAGGCCTCCCACTACGAGCAGTACTTC.

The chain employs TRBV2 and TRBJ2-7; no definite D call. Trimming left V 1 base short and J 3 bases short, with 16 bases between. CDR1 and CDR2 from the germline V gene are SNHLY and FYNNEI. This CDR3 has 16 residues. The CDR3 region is CASSEEIPDRYYEQYF. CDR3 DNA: TGTGCCAGCAGTGAAGAGATTCCGGACCGATACTACGAGCAGTACTTC.